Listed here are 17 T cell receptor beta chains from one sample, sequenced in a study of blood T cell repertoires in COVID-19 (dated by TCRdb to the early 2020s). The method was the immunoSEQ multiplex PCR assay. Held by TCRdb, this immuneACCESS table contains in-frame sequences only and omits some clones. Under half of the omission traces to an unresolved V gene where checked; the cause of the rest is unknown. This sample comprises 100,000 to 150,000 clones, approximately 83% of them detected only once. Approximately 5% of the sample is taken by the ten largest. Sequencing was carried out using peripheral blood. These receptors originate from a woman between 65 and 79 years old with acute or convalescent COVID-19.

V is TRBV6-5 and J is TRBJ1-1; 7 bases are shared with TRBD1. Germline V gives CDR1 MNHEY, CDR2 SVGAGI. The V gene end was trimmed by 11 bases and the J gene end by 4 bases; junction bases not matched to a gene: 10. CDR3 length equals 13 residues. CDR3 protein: CAAANRGITEAFF. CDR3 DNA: TGTGCCGCCGCAAACAGGGGCATCACTGAAGCTTTCTTT.

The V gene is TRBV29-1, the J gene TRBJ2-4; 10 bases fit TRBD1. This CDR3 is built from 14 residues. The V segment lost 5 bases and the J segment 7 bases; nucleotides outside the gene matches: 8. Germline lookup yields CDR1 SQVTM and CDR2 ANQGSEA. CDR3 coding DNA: TGCAGCGTTACCCGGGACAGGGGTGGTAACATTCAGTACTTC. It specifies CSVTRDRGGNIQYF.

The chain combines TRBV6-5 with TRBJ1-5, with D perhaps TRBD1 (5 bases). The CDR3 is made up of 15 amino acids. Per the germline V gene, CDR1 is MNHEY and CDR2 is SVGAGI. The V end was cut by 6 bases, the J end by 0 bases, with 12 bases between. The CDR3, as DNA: TGTGCCAGCAGCACGACAGCATATAGCAATCAGCCCCAGCATTTT. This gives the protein CASSTTAYSNQPQHF.

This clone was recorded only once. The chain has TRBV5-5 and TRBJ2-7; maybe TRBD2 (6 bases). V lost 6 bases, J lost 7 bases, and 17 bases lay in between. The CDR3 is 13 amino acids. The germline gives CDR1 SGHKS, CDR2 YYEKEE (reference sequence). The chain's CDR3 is CASIPTGGYEQYV. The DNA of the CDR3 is TGTGCCAGCATTCCAACCGGGGGATATGAGCAGTACGTC.

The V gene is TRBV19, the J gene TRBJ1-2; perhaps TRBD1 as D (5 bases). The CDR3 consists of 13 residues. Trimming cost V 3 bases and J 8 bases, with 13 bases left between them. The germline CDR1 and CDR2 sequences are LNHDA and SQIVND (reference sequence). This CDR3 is CASSIGRVGGYTF. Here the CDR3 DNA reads TGTGCCAGTAGTATCGGCAGGGTGGGCGGCTACACCTTC.

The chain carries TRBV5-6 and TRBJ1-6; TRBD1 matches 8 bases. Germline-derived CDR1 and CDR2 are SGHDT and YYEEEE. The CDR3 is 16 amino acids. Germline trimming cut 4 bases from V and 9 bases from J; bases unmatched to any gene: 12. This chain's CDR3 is CASSETQGALGSPLHF. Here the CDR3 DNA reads TGTGCCAGCAGCGAAACTCAGGGGGCCCTAGGTTCACCCCTCCACTTT.

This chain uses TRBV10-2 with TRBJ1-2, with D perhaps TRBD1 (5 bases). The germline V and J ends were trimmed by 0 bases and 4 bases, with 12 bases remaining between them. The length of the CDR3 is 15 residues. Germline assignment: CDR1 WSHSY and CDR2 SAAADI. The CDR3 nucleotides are TGCGCCAGCAGTGAGTCGAAAGGGGATAGCTATGGCTACACCTTC. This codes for CASSESKGDSYGYTF.

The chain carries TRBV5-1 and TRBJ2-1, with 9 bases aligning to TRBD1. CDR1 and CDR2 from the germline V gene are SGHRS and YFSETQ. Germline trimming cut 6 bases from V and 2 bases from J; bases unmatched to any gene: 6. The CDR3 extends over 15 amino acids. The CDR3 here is CASKIGTGTYNEQFF. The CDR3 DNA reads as TGCGCCAGCAAAATCGGGACAGGGACCTACAATGAGCAGTTCTTC. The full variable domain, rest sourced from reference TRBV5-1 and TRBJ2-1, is KAGVTQTPRYLIKTRGQQVTLSCSPISGHRSVSWYQQTPGQGLQFLFEYFSETQRNKGNFPGRFSGRQFSNSRSEMNVSTLELGDSALYLCASKIGTGTYNEQFFGPGTRLTVL.

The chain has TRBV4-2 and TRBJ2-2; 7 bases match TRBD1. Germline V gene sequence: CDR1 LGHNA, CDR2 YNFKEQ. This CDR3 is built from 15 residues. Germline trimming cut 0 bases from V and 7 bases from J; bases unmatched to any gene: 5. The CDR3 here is CASSQDIQGVGELFF. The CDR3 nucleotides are TGTGCCAGCAGCCAAGATATCCAGGGGGTCGGGGAGCTGTTTTTT.

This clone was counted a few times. DNA of the CDR3: TGCGCCAGCAGCCAAGGACTAGCACCGGAGACCCAGTACTTC. This encodes CASSQGLAPETQYF. The J gene is TRBJ2-5, the V gene TRBV4-1; TRBD2 aligns across 7 bases. V lost 1 base and J lost 5; bases outside the gene matches: 4. The CDR3 covers 14 residues. Germline lookup yields CDR1 MGHRA and CDR2 YSYEKL.

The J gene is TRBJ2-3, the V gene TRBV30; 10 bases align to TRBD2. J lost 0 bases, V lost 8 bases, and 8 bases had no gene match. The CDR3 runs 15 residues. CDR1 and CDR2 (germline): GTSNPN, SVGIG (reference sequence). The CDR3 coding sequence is TGTGCCGCTAGCGGGGGACCACTTAGCACAGATACGCAGTATTTT. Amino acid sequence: CAASGGPLSTDTQYF.

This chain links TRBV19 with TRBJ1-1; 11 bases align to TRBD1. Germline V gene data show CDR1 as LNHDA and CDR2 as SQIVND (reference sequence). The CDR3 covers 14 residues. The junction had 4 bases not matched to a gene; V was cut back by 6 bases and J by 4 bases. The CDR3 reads CASRRDRGITEAFF. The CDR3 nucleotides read TGTGCCAGTAGGAGGGACAGGGGGATCACTGAAGCTTTCTTT.

The CDR3 spells CATSRIQGLGTDTQYF. CDR3 in DNA: TGTGCCACCAGCAGGATACAGGGGTTGGGCACAGATACGCAGTATTTT. The genes are TRBV15 and TRBJ2-3, with TRBD1 identical over 7 bases. Unmatched junction bases numbered 7, after V lost 3 bases and J lost 1 base. CDR1 is LNHNV, CDR2 YYDKDF, per germline (reference sequence). The CDR3 spans 16 residues.

This chain's CDR3 is CASSGGQGAYGYTF. CDR3 DNA sequence: TGTGCCAGCAGCGGAGGACAGGGGGCATATGGCTACACCTTC. V usage is TRBV9 and J usage is TRBJ1-2; TRBD1 aligns across 11 bases. Germline V CDR1 and CDR2: SGDLS, YYNGEE. The CDR3 covers 14 residues. V was clipped by 3 bases and J by 5 bases; unmatched bases: 3.

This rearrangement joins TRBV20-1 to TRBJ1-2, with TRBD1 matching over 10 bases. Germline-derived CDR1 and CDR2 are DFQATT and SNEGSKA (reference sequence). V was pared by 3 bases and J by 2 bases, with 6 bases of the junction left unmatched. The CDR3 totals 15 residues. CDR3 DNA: TGCAGTGCTAGTTGGACAGGGGGACGAAACTATGGCTACACCTTC. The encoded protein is CSASWTGGRNYGYTF.

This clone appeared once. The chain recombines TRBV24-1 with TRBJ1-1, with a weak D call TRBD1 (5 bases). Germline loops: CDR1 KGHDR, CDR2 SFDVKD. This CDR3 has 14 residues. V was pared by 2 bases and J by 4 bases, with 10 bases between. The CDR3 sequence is CATSDSGGSTEAFF. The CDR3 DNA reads TGTGCCACCAGTGATTCGGGGGGGAGCACTGAAGCTTTCTTT.

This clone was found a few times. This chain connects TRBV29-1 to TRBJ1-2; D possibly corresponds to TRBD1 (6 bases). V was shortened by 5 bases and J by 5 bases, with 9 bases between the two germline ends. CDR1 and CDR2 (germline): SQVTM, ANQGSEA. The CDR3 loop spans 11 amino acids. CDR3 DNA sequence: TGCAGCGTTCAGGGGATGTATGGCTACACCTTC. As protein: CSVQGMYGYTF.